These T cell receptor beta chains were read from a single sample in a study of cytomegalovirus exposure and HLA in healthy donors. This table comes from immunoSEQ multiplex PCR, and its TCRdb copy is limited to in-frame clones, with some not included. Among about 140,000 clones listed, approximately 81% were seen once. Material for sequencing was PBMCs. Source of these receptors: a boy aged 2 to 9 in good health and CMV-seronegative. Each CDR3 is given with its conserved first and last residue. A D gene is named only where the DNA matches it firmly. Rows give clone size only sometimes, using once, few, many, or a class for an expanded clone.

J gene | D gene | V gene | clone size | CDR3 protein | CDR3 DNA
TRBJ2-1 | TRBD1 | TRBV9 | NA | CASAGGTGSYNEQFF | TGTGCCAGCGCAGGGGGGACAGGCTCCTACAATGAGCAGTTCTTC
TRBJ1-1 | NA | TRBV6-4 | NA | CASSVTGNTEAFF | TGTGCCAGCAGCGTTACAGGGAACACTGAAGCTTTCTTT
TRBJ2-7 | TRBD2 | TRBV6-5 | NA | CASKLAGEEYEQYF | TGTGCCAGCAAACTAGCGGGAGAAGAATACGAGCAGTACTTC
TRBJ2-1 | NA | TRBV11-3 | NA | CASSPSERGSSYNEQFF | TGTGCCAGCAGCCCCTCCGAGAGGGGGAGCTCCTACAATGAGCAGTTCTTC
TRBJ2-2 | TRBD1 | TRBV25-1 | NA | CASRGNNRDRYTGELFF | TGTGCCAGCAGGGGAAACAACCGGGACAGATACACCGGGGAGCTGTTTTTT
TRBJ2-7 | NA | TRBV2 | NA | CASSRTRSYEQYF | TGTGCCAGCAGTAGGACACGCTCCTACGAGCAGTACTTC
TRBJ1-1 | NA | TRBV19 | few | CASSIGMEGPNTEAFF | TGTGCCAGTAGTATTGGGATGGAGGGACCGAACACTGAAGCTTTCTTT
TRBJ1-6 | NA | TRBV4-1 | NA | CASSQDAGSNNSPLHF | TGCGCCAGCAGCCAAGATGCGGGATCGAATAATTCACCCCTCCACTTT
TRBJ2-1 | NA | TRBV27 | NA | CASQKMAGVDEQFF | TGTGCCAGCCAAAAAATGGCAGGGGTTGATGAGCAGTTCTTC
TRBJ1-2 | TRBD1 | TRBV9 | NA | CASSPWDRVPIVYGYTF | TGTGCCAGCAGCCCGTGGGACAGGGTACCCATAGTCTATGGCTACACCTTC
TRBJ2-7 | TRBD2 | TRBV11-2 | NA | CASSSGSGRARYEQYF | TGTGCCAGCAGCTCGGGTAGCGGGAGGGCCCGATACGAGCAGTACTTC
TRBJ1-1 | NA | TRBV9 | NA | CASSGHTDNTEAFF | TGTGCCAGCAGCGGACATACAGATAACACTGAAGCTTTCTTT
TRBJ2-7 | TRBD2 | TRBV28 | NA | CASSHGTIWYF | TGTGCCAGCAGTCACGGGACTATTTGGTACTTC
TRBJ1-2 | NA | TRBV4-1 | NA | CASSQFDRSYGYTF | TGCGCCAGCAGCCAATTCGACAGAAGCTATGGCTACACCTTC
TRBJ1-5 | NA | TRBV7-2 | NA | CASSFISNQPQHF | TGTGCCAGCAGCTTCATTTCCAATCAGCCCCAGCATTTT
TRBJ2-7 | NA | TRBV7-7 | few | CASSLDGRGQYF | TGTGCCAGCAGCTTAGATGGAAGGGGGCAGTACTTC
TRBJ1-2 | TRBD1 | TRBV27 | NA | CASSPDVGQGARGYTF | TGTGCCAGCAGTCCTGATGTGGGGCAGGGGGCAAGGGGCTACACCTTC
TRBJ2-2 | NA | TRBV27 | once | CASSLEQGFTGELFF | TGTGCCAGCAGTTTAGAACAGGGTTTCACCGGGGAGCTGTTTTTT
TRBJ2-3 | NA | TRBV5-5 | NA | CASRVDKYYTDTQYF | TGTGCCAGCAGGGTGGACAAATACTACACAGATACGCAGTATTTT
TRBJ2-2 | TRBD2 | TRBV19 | NA | CASSIGTSGFRELFF | TGTGCCAGTAGTATCGGGACTAGCGGGTTCAGGGAGCTGTTTTTT
TRBJ2-7 | TRBD2 | TRBV2 | NA | CASSVGGRNPYEQYF | TGTGCCAGCAGTGTCGGCGGGAGGAACCCCTACGAGCAGTACTTC
TRBJ2-7 | NA | TRBV6-4 | once | CASSEVGGYEQYF | TGTGCCAGCAGTGAAGTAGGGGGTTACGAGCAGTACTTC
TRBJ1-2 | NA | TRBV7-9 | NA | CASSLEGLDSTNYGYTF | TGTGCCAGCAGCTTAGAGGGGTTGGACAGCACTAACTATGGCTACACCTTC
TRBJ2-7 | NA | TRBV7-9 | NA | CASSPRQGDNYEQYF | TGTGCCAGCAGCCCGAGACAAGGGGACAATTACGAGCAGTACTTC
TRBJ2-5 | TRBD2 | TRBV19 | NA | CASSPSYGTSYETQYF | TGTGCCAGTAGCCCCTCTTACGGGACTAGCTATGAGACCCAGTACTTC
TRBJ1-5 | NA | TRBV15 | NA | CATSRDLRDTQPQHF | TGTGCCACCAGCAGAGATCTCCGGGACACTCAGCCCCAGCATTTT
TRBJ2-1 | TRBD1 | TRBV27 | NA | CASSPPGQKYGEQFF | TGTGCCAGCAGTCCCCCGGGACAGAAATATGGTGAGCAGTTCTTC
TRBJ2-1 | TRBD2 | TRBV5-6 | NA | CASSLEASGRRPSYNEQFF | TGTGCCAGCAGCTTGGAGGCTAGCGGGAGAAGGCCCTCCTACAATGAGCAGTTCTTC
TRBJ2-1 | NA | TRBV9 | NA | CASSVGLGGSQFF | TGTGCCAGCAGCGTAGGACTCGGGGGTTCCCAGTTCTTC
TRBJ2-7 | NA | TRBV12-5 | NA | CASGLDRISYEQYF | TGTGCTAGTGGTTTGGACAGAATCTCCTACGAGCAGTACTTC
TRBJ1-1 | TRBD1 | TRBV7-3 | NA | CASSFTGENTEAFF | TGTGCCAGCAGCTTCACAGGGGAGAACACTGAAGCTTTCTTT
TRBJ1-5 | NA | TRBV18 | NA | CASSDSNQPQHF | TGTGCCAGCAGCGATAGCAATCAGCCCCAGCATTTT
TRBJ2-7 | NA | TRBV7-7 | NA | CASSLGGWDSEQYF | TGTGCCAGCAGCTTAGGCGGGTGGGACTCCGAGCAGTACTTC
TRBJ2-7 | TRBD2 | TRBV4-1 | NA | CASSHRTGGEQYF | TGCGCCAGCAGCCACCGGACCGGGGGGGAGCAGTACTTC
TRBJ2-7 | NA | TRBV6-1 | NA | CASSVWTYSTYEQYF | TGTGCCAGCAGCGTTTGGACTTATTCCACCTACGAGCAGTACTTC
TRBJ1-2 | NA | TRBV7-2 | NA | CASSLVAADYGYTF | TGTGCCAGCAGCTTAGTTGCGGCAGACTATGGCTACACCTTC
TRBJ1-2 | NA | TRBV7-9 | NA | CASSLGPRLRYGYTF | TGTGCCAGCAGCCTAGGACCTAGGCTGCGCTATGGCTACACCTTC